This TCR beta chain was retrieved from a study of early T cells in non-severe SARS-CoV-2 infection. The overall study: The authors sequenced bulk RNA from unsorted whole blood, leaving chains unpaired.

Whole-study findings and limits: Anti-spike CD8 responses were favored in VDJdb matching, and private and CD4 specificities were missed.

Each single cDNA molecule received a unique molecular identifier. TCRdb processed the 5' RACE reads anew with MiXCR; each CDR3 protein has one entry. The table includes about 33,000 distinct CDR3 sequences, under 5% detected once. To note about this clonotype: Its antigen is still unknown.

This CDR3 region has 15 residues. Trimming removed 0 bases from V and 0 bases from J, with 8 bases in between. The germline V gene encodes CDR1 SEHNR and CDR2 FQNEAQ (reference sequence). This receptor was taken from an adult who was a healthcare worker with PCR-confirmed SARS-CoV-2 infection or an uninfected control (not recorded which). V is TRBV7-9 and J is TRBJ2-5; D is uncertain. Sequencing was done on a sample of whole blood. The CDR3 is CASSLARNYQETQYF. For the CDR3, the DNA is TGTGCCAGCAGCTTAGCGAGGAATTACCAAGAGACCCAGTACTTC.